A selection of T cell receptor beta chains follows, all from one sample in a study of cytomegalovirus exposure and HLA in healthy donors. Sequenced by immunoSEQ multiplex PCR; TCRdb stores in-frame clones only, minus some. The table records over 200,000 clones, approximately 83% of them present only once. The sample taken for sequencing was PBMCs. The receptor set was obtained from a woman aged 30 to 39 in good health and CMV-seropositive. Each CDR3 is given with its conserved first and last residue. Some rows have no size entry. The others give once, few or many, or a class for an expanded clone.

CDR3 protein	clone size	CDR3 length	V gene	J gene
CASSYSRSNEQFF	NA	13	TRBV6-5	TRBJ2-1
CASSEQGDEAFF	NA	12	TRBV6-1	TRBJ1-1
CASSYVNTGETQYF	NA	14	TRBV6-5	TRBJ2-5
CASSHGGDRTTEAFF	NA	15	TRBV4-1	TRBJ1-1
CASSEERPERGKLFF	NA	15	TRBV2	TRBJ1-4
CASTAGPGSSYEQYF	once	15	TRBV4-1	TRBJ2-7
CASSLGPVGTEAFF	NA	14	TRBV4-1	TRBJ1-1
CASFDRGAGNTIYF	NA	14	TRBV6-1	TRBJ1-3
CASSQVETANYGYTF	NA	15	TRBV4-1	TRBJ1-2
CASSGTVQGTEAFF	NA	14	TRBV5-1	TRBJ1-1
CASDAGRKNEQYF	NA	13	TRBV5-1	TRBJ2-7
CASSEVYTATNEKLFF	NA	16	TRBV6-1	TRBJ1-4
CATIRTGGSDGYTF	NA	14	TRBV6-5	TRBJ1-2
CASSLLGGNEQYF	once	13	TRBV27	TRBJ2-7
CASTPTTGYAGETQYF	NA	16	TRBV5-1	TRBJ2-5
CASSYLGTARGSEQYF	NA	16	TRBV7-2	TRBJ2-7
CASSPQRAETQYF	NA	13	TRBV6-5	TRBJ2-5
CSVDLRNGYTF	few	11	TRBV29-1	TRBJ1-2
CASSLAKDSNTGELFF	once	16	TRBV7-8	TRBJ2-2
CASSLGLAGGYEQFF	NA	15	TRBV6-1	TRBJ2-1
CAWGRGEAFF	NA	10	TRBV30	TRBJ1-1
CASSRQGDQPQHF	NA	13	TRBV7-2	TRBJ1-5
CASSGPGIETYNEQFF	NA	16	TRBV10-1	TRBJ2-1
CASWAGAGVNEQFF	NA	14	TRBV19	TRBJ2-1
CAGSGVLNEKLFF	NA	13	TRBV30	TRBJ1-4
CASSLGGRNQPQHF	few	14	TRBV27	TRBJ1-5
CASSGPAGGAYEQYF	NA	15	TRBV18	TRBJ2-7
CAWSVRFGTARTDTQYF	NA	17	TRBV30	TRBJ2-3
CAISESGGSGANVLTF	many	16	TRBV10-3	TRBJ2-6
CASRPHVGAQYF	once	12	TRBV6-5	TRBJ2-7
CASSEGTGAWTDTQYF	once	16	TRBV11-3	TRBJ2-3
CASSFGGTDTQYF	NA	13	TRBV2	TRBJ2-3
CATSRAGTAEKLFF	NA	14	TRBV15	TRBJ1-4
CASSPGLAGGPGDTQYF	NA	17	TRBV27	TRBJ2-3
CASSLEGSEAFF	NA	12	TRBV5-1	TRBJ1-1
CASSFYSRGAFF	NA	12	TRBV28	TRBJ1-1
CASSLAASFGELFF	few	14	TRBV7-2	TRBJ2-2
CASSLDRDTGELFF	NA	14	TRBV9	TRBJ2-2
CASSTRTGGDYGYTF	NA	15	TRBV28	TRBJ1-2